The TCR beta chain described here comes from a study of blood T cell repertoires in COVID-19. The wider study: COVID-19 samples, acute and convalescent, were from the United States, Italy and Spain. PBMCs, B-cell-depleted T cells, or T cells provided the cDNA or gDNA that made up the material.

In the source study's methods: Amplification of reference gene primers was used by the study to estimate nucleated cell counts. Sequencing used immunoSEQ multiplex PCR; TCRdb keeps in-frame clones, though not all of them. That table gives V, J and clone size, and the DNA gave D and trimming. Altogether roughly 4,500 clones are present, about 72% being singletons, with the ten largest covering about 40%. This CDR3 is 19 amino acids long. Germline V gene data show CDR1 as LGHNA and CDR2 as YSLEER. V dropped 3 bases and J dropped 3; count of bases not matched to a gene: 10. The chain joins TRBV4-3 to TRBJ2-2; 13 bases line up with TRBD2. The source is a human donor with active or convalescent COVID-19. The donor label of this sample is uncertain. Sequencing input: peripheral blood. The CDR3 is CASSQRYGTSGTDTGELFF. The CDR3 DNA reads as TGCGCCAGCAGCCAGAGGTACGGGACTAGCGGGACGGACACCGGGGAGCTGTTTTTT.